Listed here are 27 T cell receptor beta chains from one sample, sequenced in a study of blood T cell repertoires in COVID-19. The data were produced by immunoSEQ multiplex PCR, yet TCRdb's version contains in-frame clones alone and is incomplete. The sample carries more than 150,000 clones, more than 70% recorded once. The sequencing input was peripheral blood. The receptors derive from a man in his sixties with acute or convalescent COVID-19.

The CDR3 DNA reads TGCGCCAGCAGCTTACAGGGGTCAAGTGGCTACAATGAGCAGTTCTTC. This codes for CASSLQGSSGYNEQFF. The J gene is TRBJ2-1, the V gene TRBV5-1, with 7 bases lining up with TRBD1. V trimming: 2 bases; J trimming: 3 bases; junction bases outside the gene matches: 8. The germline CDR1 and CDR2 sequences are SGHRS and YFSETQ. The CDR3 totals 16 residues.

The rearrangement joins TRBV5-1 to TRBJ2-5, with 7 positions matching TRBD2. CDR3 length equals 16 residues. V was pared by 4 bases and J by 2 bases, with 11 bases of the junction left unmatched. The germline V gene has CDR1 SGHRS and CDR2 YFSETQ. CDR3 sequence reads: CASSPGRGTRQETQYF. The DNA for the CDR3 is TGCGCCAGCAGCCCCGGGCGGGGGACCCGGCAAGAGACCCAGTACTTC.

The gene calls are TRBV19 and TRBJ2-7, with 11 bases fitting TRBD1. CDR1 LNHDA and CDR2 SQIVND come from the germline V gene (reference sequence). V was pared by 6 bases and J by 7 bases, with 8 bases of the junction left unmatched. CDR3 length: 14 residues. CDR3: CASSTGQGAGEQYF. DNA for the CDR3: TGTGCCAGTAGCACCGGACAGGGGGCGGGTGAGCAGTACTTC.

This clone was recorded once. The V call is TRBV18, the J call TRBJ1-2; 9 positions match TRBD1. The V gene end was trimmed by 5 bases and the J gene end by 6 bases; junction bases not matched to a gene: 13. Germline CDR1 KGHSH, CDR2 LQKENI. The CDR3 covers 16 residues. The CDR3 spells CASSTEQGASRNGYTF. DNA for the CDR3: TGTGCCAGCTCAACAGAACAGGGGGCGAGTAGGAATGGCTACACCTTC.

The J gene is TRBJ1-4, the V gene TRBV7-2; 10 bases align to TRBD1. V lost 5 bases, J lost 7 bases, and 7 bases stayed unmatched. The CDR3 is 15 amino acids. Germline V gives CDR1 SGHTA, CDR2 FQGNSA. The CDR3 is CASSTPTGGFEKLFF. Here the CDR3 DNA reads TGTGCCAGCAGCACCCCGACAGGGGGCTTTGAAAAACTGTTTTTT.

This chain connects TRBV7-2 to TRBJ1-1; 9 bases map to TRBD1. CDR3 length: 12 residues. Germline V gene data show CDR1 as SGHTA and CDR2 as FQGNSA. V was pared by 5 bases and J by 11 bases, with 6 bases of the junction left unmatched. The CDR3 DNA follows: TGTGCCAGCAGCAGCACCGGGACAGGGGCTTTCTTT. It codes for CASSSTGTGAFF.

The V gene is TRBV29-1, the J gene TRBJ1-1, with 8 bases lining up with TRBD1. The junction had 8 bases not matched to a gene; V was cut back by 7 bases and J by 4 bases. In germline, CDR1 is SQVTM, CDR2 ANQGSEA. The CDR3 length is 13 residues. This CDR3 is CSAQDREGTEAFF. CDR3 DNA sequence: TGCAGCGCCCAGGACAGGGAGGGCACTGAAGCTTTCTTT.

The rearrangement links TRBV30 to TRBJ1-1; weak D call: TRBD1 (5 bases). The germline gives CDR1 GTSNPN, CDR2 SVGIG (reference sequence). The V end lost 3 bases, the J end lost 4 bases, and 12 bases lay between the germline ends. The CDR3 totals 13 residues. CDR3: CAWRTAGGTEAFF. CDR3 nucleotides: TGTGCCTGGAGAACGGCGGGGGGCACTGAAGCTTTCTTT.

As for this clone: One end of the junction varies from germline; a read error may be responsible. The gene calls are TRBV5-1 and TRBJ2-7; D perhaps matches TRBD1 (5 bases). Germline V gene data show CDR1 as SGHRS and CDR2 as YFSETQ. This CDR3 is 13 amino acids long. CDR3 bases: TGCGCCAGCAGCTTGGACAATGACAGATCCACTAACTTC. This sequence encodes CASSLDNDRSTNF.

This clone was found a few times. The chain joins TRBV6-5 to TRBJ1-4; the match to TRBD1 covers 7 bases. This CDR3 comprises 14 residues. The trim removed 7 bases at V and 8 bases at J, leaving 10 bases unmatched. CDR1 and CDR2 from the germline V gene are MNHEY and SVGAGI. DNA of the CDR3: TGTGCCAGCACCAATCGACAGGGAAGCGAAAAACTGTTTTTT. Its protein product is CASTNRQGSEKLFF.

The rearrangement uses TRBV30 and TRBJ1-6; 10 bases are shared with TRBD1. Per the germline V gene, CDR1 is GTSNPN and CDR2 is SVGIG (reference sequence). CDR3 size: 15 residues. Germline trimming cut 7 bases from V and 7 bases from J; bases unmatched to any gene: 10. CDR3 nucleotide sequence: TGTGCCTCACCGGGACAGGGGTCTTACAATTCACCCCTCCACTTT. Its translation is CASPGQGSYNSPLHF.

This clone is a singleton in its sample. The chain combines TRBV7-6 with TRBJ2-2; possibly TRBD1 for D (6 bases). Trimming shortened V by 6 bases and J by 0 bases, and 8 bases separated the two germline ends. CDR1 SGHVS and CDR2 FNYEAQ come from the germline V gene. The CDR3 is made up of 14 amino acids. In nucleotides, the CDR3 is TGTGCCAGCAGGGGACAACCGAACACCGGGGAGCTGTTTTTT. It codes for CASRGQPNTGELFF.

V usage is TRBV7-9 and J usage is TRBJ2-5; the match to TRBD1 covers 10 bases. This CDR3 spans 16 amino acids. The germline gives CDR1 SEHNR, CDR2 FQNEAQ (reference sequence). The ends lost 8 bases at V and 0 bases at J; junction bases unmatched: 9. The CDR3 loop is CASAPWGTGDQETQYF. The CDR3 DNA is TGTGCCAGCGCCCCTTGGGGGACAGGGGACCAAGAGACCCAGTACTTC.

V usage is TRBV18 and J usage is TRBJ1-1; perhaps TRBD1 as D (5 bases). The CDR3 sequence is 16 residues long. Trimming shortened V by 0 bases and J by 5 bases, and 16 bases separated the two germline ends. The germline V gene encodes CDR1 KGHSH and CDR2 LQKENI. The CDR3 reads CASSPPQRGARTEAFF. The CDR3 DNA follows: TGTGCCAGCTCACCACCTCAAAGGGGCGCACGGACTGAAGCTTTCTTT.

In its sample, this clone was seen once. The chain couples TRBV18 to TRBJ1-1, with D unclear. The germline V gene encodes CDR1 KGHSH and CDR2 LQKENI. The V end lost 3 bases, the J end lost 7 bases, and 9 bases lay between the germline ends. This CDR3 has 12 amino acids. The DNA for the CDR3 is TGTGCCAGCTCACCCTCCGGTAATGAAGCTTTCTTT. This codes for CASSPSGNEAFF. The full variable domain, completed using reference TRBV18 and TRBJ1-1, is NAGVMQNPRHLVRRRGQEARLRCSPMKGHSHVYWYRQLPEEGLKFMVYLQKENIIDESGMPKERFSAEFPKEGPSILRIQQVVRGDSAAYFCASSPSGNEAFFGQGTRLTVV.

This sequence joins TRBV5-4 and TRBJ1-2; D is perhaps TRBD1 (5 bases). CDR3 length: 14 amino acids. The germline V gene encodes CDR1 SGHNT and CDR2 YYREEE (reference sequence). Between the trimmed V and J ends, which lost 0 bases and 10 bases, there was a span of 16 bases. The CDR3 sequence: CASSLDLAAGSYTF. The CDR3, as DNA: TGTGCCAGCAGCTTGGATTTAGCGGCAGGGTCCTACACCTTC.

The V and J genes are TRBV4-1 and TRBJ2-4; D uncertain. CDR1 and CDR2 from the germline V gene are MGHRA and YSYEKL. Trimming took off 1 base at V and 0 bases at J, with 13 bases between the two ends. CDR3 length equals 17 residues. CDR3 protein: CASSQVTRGVAKNIQYF. In nucleotides, the CDR3 is TGCGCCAGCAGCCAAGTGACTCGAGGAGTAGCCAAAAACATTCAGTACTTC.

The chain carries TRBV2 and TRBJ2-5, with D unresolved. Germline values: CDR1 SNHLY, CDR2 FYNNEI. V gave up 11 bases and J gave up 1 base, with 8 bases separating them. This CDR3 contains 11 residues. CDR3 nucleotides: TGTGCCTTTTACACCCAAGAGACCCAGTACTTC. Amino acid sequence: CAFYTQETQYF.

This clone was found once. The chain employs TRBV7-2 and TRBJ1-2, with 8 bases fitting TRBD1. Trimming removed 2 bases from V and 6 bases from J; junction bases left unmatched: 11. Germline CDR1 is SGHTA and CDR2 is FQGNSA. CDR3 size: 16 residues. This CDR3 is CASSLSVDRGQNGYTF. The CDR3 DNA reads TGTGCCAGCAGCTTATCGGTTGACAGGGGCCAGAATGGCTACACCTTC.

The chain has TRBV2 and TRBJ2-2, with 7 bases identical to TRBD1. CDR1 SNHLY and CDR2 FYNNEI come from the germline V gene. CDR3 size: 17 residues. Trimming cost V 7 bases and J 1 base; bases outside gene matches: 12. CDR3 in amino acids: CASTTDRSNLNTGELFF. CDR3 in DNA: TGTGCCAGCACTACGGACAGGTCAAACTTGAACACCGGGGAGCTGTTTTTT.

This clone was observed once. The chain couples TRBV10-2 to TRBJ2-3; possible D gene TRBD1, 6 bases. Looked up from germline, CDR1 is WSHSY and CDR2 is SAAADI. The CDR3 runs 16 residues. With 2 bases removed from V and 0 bases from J, the gap between germline ends came to 12 bases. The CDR3 coding sequence is TGCGCCAGCAGTGAGAGGGGGTTGACCAGCACAGATACGCAGTATTTT. This gives the protein CASSERGLTSTDTQYF.

The CDR3 coding sequence is TGTGCCAGCTCACCACAACCGGTTAATGAAAAACTGTTTTTT. Translating it yields CASSPQPVNEKLFF. The J gene is TRBJ1-4, the V gene TRBV18; D remains unclear. The CDR3 spans 14 residues. Germline-derived CDR1 and CDR2 are KGHSH and LQKENI. V was cut by 1 base and J by 4 bases, with 7 bases left in between.

The J gene is TRBJ2-1, the V gene TRBV21-1; the D call TRBD1 from the table was never checked on the DNA. TRBV21-1 constitutes a pseudogene. There are 19 residues in the CDR3. Here the CDR3 reads CASSKIPGQGFLFYNEQFF. For the CDR3, the DNA is TGTGCCAGCAGCAAAATACCGGGACAGGGGTTCCTATTTTACAATGAGCAGTTCTTC.

This chain uses TRBV30 with TRBJ1-2; 11 bases match TRBD1. V trimming: 1 base; J trimming: 3 bases; junction bases outside the gene matches: 7. The germline CDR1 and CDR2 sequences are GTSNPN and SVGIG (reference sequence). The CDR3 runs to 16 residues. The CDR3 DNA sequence: TGTGCCTGGAGTGAATCCCCGGGACAGGGGGACTATGGCTACACCTTC. Translation: CAWSESPGQGDYGYTF.

The sample holds one count of this clone. The rearrangement uses TRBV4-1 and TRBJ1-5, with TRBD1 as a possible D gene (5 bases). The CDR3 covers 16 residues. V gave up 0 bases and J gave up 6 bases, with 15 bases separating them. CDR1 and CDR2 (germline): MGHRA, YSYEKL. CDR3 sequence: CASSQELSQGGQPQHF. CDR3 bases: TGCGCCAGCAGCCAAGAGTTGAGTCAGGGCGGTCAGCCCCAGCATTTT.

This clone was seen a few times. The rearrangement links TRBV6-6 to TRBJ2-1, with D possibly TRBD1 on 7 matching bases. Germline V gene lookup returns CDR1 MNHNY and CDR2 SVGAGI (reference sequence). V lost 2 bases to trimming and J lost 5 bases, with 13 bases between them. The CDR3 is 15 amino acids. Written as DNA, the CDR3 is TGTGCCAGCAGTTACGGAGGGGGCCGGAACAATGAGCAGTTCTTC. Its protein product is CASSYGGGRNNEQFF.

This chain joins TRBV4-1 and TRBJ1-6, with D maybe TRBD1 (5 bases). The V gene lost 0 bases and the J gene lost 7 bases, with 16 bases spanning the gap. In germline, CDR1 is MGHRA, CDR2 YSYEKL. The CDR3 runs 17 residues. CDR3 loop: CASSQDPTGGDNSPLHF. The CDR3 DNA follows: TGCGCCAGCAGCCAAGATCCCACGGGGGGTGACAATTCACCCCTCCACTTT.